This T cell receptor beta chain was sequenced during a study of T cell repertoires in cytomegalovirus infection. The CDR3 runs 13 residues. V was pared by 5 bases and J by 0 bases, with 7 bases between. The study, taken as a whole, reports: The study identified carriers of CMV plus the relevant HLA from cumulative public TCR beta family frequency.

In this sample, this clonotype turned up many times. Its antigen remains unknown. TCRdb fed the reads into MiXCR, producing one record per CDR3 protein. The sample records 400,000 or so distinct CDR3 sequences, around a sixth being singletons. This chain connects TRBV12-3 or TRBV12-4 to TRBJ1-2; D might be TRBD1 (5 bases). Sequenced: PBMCs. The clonotype comes from a human donor in good health (CMV status not recorded). Some clones in this sample may be carry-over from other donors' samples. CDR3 region: CASSQQANYGYTF. DNA for the CDR3: TGTGCCAGCAGTCAACAGGCTAACTATGGCTACACCTTC.